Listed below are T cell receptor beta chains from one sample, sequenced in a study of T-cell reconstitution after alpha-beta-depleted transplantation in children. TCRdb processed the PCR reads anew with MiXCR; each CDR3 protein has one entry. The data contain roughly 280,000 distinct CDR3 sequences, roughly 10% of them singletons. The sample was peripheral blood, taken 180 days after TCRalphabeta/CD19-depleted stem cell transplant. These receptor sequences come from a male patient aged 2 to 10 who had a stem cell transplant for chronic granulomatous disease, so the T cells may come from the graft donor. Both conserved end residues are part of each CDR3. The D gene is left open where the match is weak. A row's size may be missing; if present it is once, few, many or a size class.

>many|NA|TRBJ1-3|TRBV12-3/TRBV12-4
TGTGCCAGCGCGCGTAGGGCGGAAGGAAACACCATATATTTT
CASARRAEGNTIYF
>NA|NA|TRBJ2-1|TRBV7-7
TGTGCCAGCAGCACCGGGACCAGCTCCTACAATGAGCAGTTCTTC
CASSTGTSSYNEQFF
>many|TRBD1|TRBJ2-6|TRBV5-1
TGCGCCAGCAGCTCCGGGACAGGGGGCTCTGGGGCCAACGTCCTGACTTTC
CASSSGTGGSGANVLTF
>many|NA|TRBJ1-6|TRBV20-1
TGCAGTGCTAGAGATACAGGGAAGGGCTCCTATAATTCACCCCTCCACTTT
CSARDTGKGSYNSPLHF
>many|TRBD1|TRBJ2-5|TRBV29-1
TGCAGCGTTGAAGGGGGACAGGGGGTGTATGGAGAGACCCAGTACTTC
CSVEGGQGVYGETQYF
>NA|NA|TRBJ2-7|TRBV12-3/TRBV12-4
TGTGCCAGCAGTTTCCGAGGATCCCCATTCTACGAGCAGTACTTC
CASSFRGSPFYEQYF
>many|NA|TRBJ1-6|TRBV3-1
TGTGCCAGCAGCCGGAGGGGTTCACCCCTCCACTTT
CASSRRGSPLHF
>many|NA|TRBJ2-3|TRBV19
TGTGCCAGTAGTATGCTGCTAGCTAGCACAGATACGCAGTATTTT
CASSMLLASTDTQYF
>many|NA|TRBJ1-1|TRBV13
TGTGCCAGCAGCCCACGACAGTCTATGAACACTGAAGCTTTCTTT
CASSPRQSMNTEAFF
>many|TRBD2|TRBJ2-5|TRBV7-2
TGTGCCAGCAGCTTAAATAGCGGGGGGGCACGGGAGACCCAGTACTTC
CASSLNSGGARETQYF
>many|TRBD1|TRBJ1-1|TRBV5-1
TGCGCCAGCAGCACCGGGACAGGGGGTGGGATGAACACTGAAGCTTTCTTT
CASSTGTGGGMNTEAFF
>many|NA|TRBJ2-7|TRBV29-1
TGCAGCGTTCAAAAAGTGGGTTCGAGCTACGAGCAGTACTTC
CSVQKVGSSYEQYF
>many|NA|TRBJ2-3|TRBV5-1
TGCGCCAGCAGCTTTACCCCGCAGGGGGATACGCAGTATTTT
CASSFTPQGDTQYF
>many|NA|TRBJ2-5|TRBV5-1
TGCGCCAGCAGCTTTCGTGGGAGGCCCCAAGAGACCCAGTACTTC
CASSFRGRPQETQYF
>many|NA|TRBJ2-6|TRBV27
TGTGCCAGCAGTACCCCCAGGGGGCGAACTAGCGCCGGGGCCAACGTCCTGACTTTC
CASSTPRGRTSAGANVLTF
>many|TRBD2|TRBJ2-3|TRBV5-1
TGCGCCAGCAGCTGGCTCGTGGCGGGAGTGGGAGATACGCAGTATTTT
CASSWLVAGVGDTQYF
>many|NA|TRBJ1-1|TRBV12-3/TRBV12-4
TGTGCCAGCAGTGCAGCAGGGGCGGTGGACACTGAAGCTTTCTTT
CASSAAGAVDTEAFF
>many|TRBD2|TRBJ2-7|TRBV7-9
TGTGCCAGCAGCCGAGCGGGAGGGATCTACGAGCAGTACTTC
CASSRAGGIYEQYF